The 18 T cell receptor beta chains given below trace back to one sample, sequenced in a study of cytomegalovirus exposure and HLA in healthy donors (dated 2017 in TCRdb). Library construction relied on the immunoSEQ multiplex PCR assay. The multiplex PCR relied on a mix of 60 forward primers for TCR Vbeta segments and 13 reverse primers for TCR Jbeta segments. TCRdb took over this immuneACCESS table, retaining in-frame rearrangements with V and J assigned. Such tables are incomplete; in checked studies, under half of the missing clones stem from an unresolved V gene, and the remainder is unexplained. The table for this sample lists 170,000 or so clones; around 83% of them were counted only once. The ten largest make up 1.6% of the sample. Sequenced sample: PBMCs. These receptors all come from a man aged 45-65 years in good health and CMV-seronegative.

This clone was seen a single time. The chain employs TRBV11-2 and TRBJ1-2, with a weak D call TRBD1 (5 bases). Germline CDR1 reads SGHAT; CDR2 reads FQNNGV. The CDR3 loop spans 13 amino acids. V was trimmed by 2 bases and J by 8 bases, leaving 12 bases between them. The CDR3 DNA sequence: TGTGCCAGCAGCTTACCGGGGGTGAGAGGCTACACCTTC. It translates to CASSLPGVRGYTF. Variable domain in full (rest from reference TRBV11-2 and TRBJ1-2): EAGVAQSPRYKIIEKRQSVAFWCNPISGHATLYWYQQILGQGPKLLIQFQNNGVVDDSQLPKDRFSAERLKGVDSTLKIQPAKLEDSAVYLCASSLPGVRGYTFGSGTRLTVV.

The chain couples TRBV5-1 to TRBJ1-5; maybe TRBD1 (6 bases). The germline V gene has CDR1 SGHRS and CDR2 YFSETQ. The CDR3 loop spans 14 amino acids. Deletions cut 8 bases from V and 6 bases from J, with 18 bases between. CDR3 loop: CARTHRAKGQPQHF. DNA of the CDR3: TGCGCCAGAACCCACAGGGCTAAGGGTCAGCCCCAGCATTTT.

This rearrangement joins TRBV6-4 to TRBJ2-2, with 9 bases fitting TRBD2. The germline V gene has CDR1 MRHNA and CDR2 SNTAGT. J gave up 1 base and V 5 bases, and 5 bases lay outside the gene matches. The CDR3 runs 16 residues. CDR3 bases: TGTGCCAGCAGTTCTAGCGGGGCTCGGAACACCGGGGAGCTGTTTTTT. It translates to CASSSSGARNTGELFF.

The sample holds one count of this clone. This sequence joins TRBV2 and TRBJ1-2, with D hard to call. Germline-derived CDR1 and CDR2 are SNHLY and FYNNEI. Trimming shortened V by 4 bases and J by 4 bases, and 16 bases separated the two germline ends. This CDR3 region has 15 residues. The CDR3: CASSGVTGNFYGYTF. The CDR3 nucleotides are TGTGCCAGCAGTGGAGTGACCGGGAACTTCTATGGCTACACCTTC.

This chain uses TRBV30 with TRBJ2-5, with 7 bases fitting TRBD2. The closer fit of TRBJ2-7 to the DNA end suggests the J call may be wrong. The CDR3 covers 15 residues. Germline loops: CDR1 GTSNPN, CDR2 SVGIG (reference sequence). The CDR3 protein is CAWIGAGAKNYEQYF. DNA for the CDR3: TGTGCCTGGATTGGGGCGGGAGCAAAAAACTACGAGCAGTACTTC.

The chain has TRBV11-1 and TRBJ2-3; tentative D call: TRBD2 (5 bases). Germline V CDR1 and CDR2: SGHAT, FQDESV (reference sequence). Trimming took 5 bases from V and 8 from J, leaving 8 bases between them. CDR3 length equals 11 residues. The CDR3 nucleotides read TGTGCCAGCAGCCGGGGTGGTACGCAGTATTTT. This encodes CASSRGGTQYF.

The gene calls are TRBV19 and TRBJ2-7, with TRBD2 matching 12 bases. V shed 5 bases, J shed 4 bases, and the junction held 9 bases outside the gene matches. CDR3 size: 16 residues. Germline CDR1 is LNHDA and CDR2 is SQIVND (reference sequence). The CDR3 sequence is CASSRLAGVGGYEQYF. DNA of the CDR3: TGTGCCAGTAGTCGACTAGCGGGAGTCGGCGGGTACGAGCAGTACTTC. Based on the CDR3 plus reference TRBV19 and TRBJ2-7, the full variable domain is DGGITQSPKYLFRKEGQNVTLSCEQNLNHDAMYWYRQDPGQGLRLIYYSQIVNDFQKGDIAEGYSVSREKKESFPLTVTSAQKNPTAFYLCASSRLAGVGGYEQYFGPGTRLTVT.

V gene TRBV6-5 combines with J gene TRBJ2-3, with D perhaps TRBD1 (5 bases). The V and J ends lost 0 bases and 7 bases respectively, with 11 bases between them. Germline V gives CDR1 MNHEY, CDR2 SVGAGI. This CDR3 is 14 amino acids long. The CDR3 DNA sequence: TGTGCCAGCAGTTACTCGAAGGGGTCAAATACGCAGTATTTT. This gives the protein CASSYSKGSNTQYF.

The rearrangement links TRBV7-2 to TRBJ1-3; 8 nucleotides align to TRBD1. The CDR3 loop spans 19 amino acids. Germline assignment: CDR1 SGHTA and CDR2 FQGNSA. Trimming removed 7 bases from V and 2 bases from J; junction bases left unmatched: 19. CDR3 sequence reads: CASTYLAGGASKTGNTIYF. The CDR3 bases are TGTGCCAGCACCTACTTGGCAGGGGGCGCATCCAAGACTGGAAACACCATATATTTT.

This chain joins TRBV5-1 and TRBJ2-5, with 8 bases aligning to TRBD2. The CDR3 has 16 amino acids. The ends lost 0 bases at V and 5 bases at J; junction bases unmatched: 9. CDR1 and CDR2 (germline): SGHRS, YFSETQ. The CDR3 loop is CASSLDGTRRGETQYF. CDR3 sequence (DNA): TGCGCCAGCAGCTTGGATGGGACTAGGCGCGGTGAGACCCAGTACTTC.

Written as DNA, the CDR3 is TGTGCCAGCAGCATAAAACAGGGTGACTATGGCTACACCTTC. Protein product: CASSIKQGDYGYTF. The chain carries TRBV7-9 and TRBJ1-2; TRBD1 is a possible D gene (6 bases). V lost 5 bases and J lost 3, with 13 bases in between. The CDR3 runs 14 residues. CDR1 and CDR2 (germline): SEHNR, FQNEAQ (reference sequence).

The chain couples TRBV18 to TRBJ2-3, with 13 nucleotides matching TRBD2. The CDR3 has 15 amino acids. Germline V gene sequence: CDR1 KGHSH, CDR2 LQKENI. V dropped 3 bases and J dropped 9; count of bases not matched to a gene: 6. CDR3 region: CASSPPGLAGRTQYF. Here the CDR3 DNA reads TGTGCCAGCTCACCTCCGGGACTAGCGGGACGGACGCAGTATTTT.

V is TRBV27 and J is TRBJ2-1, with 9 bases fitting TRBD1. The germline V gene has CDR1 MNHEY and CDR2 SMNVEV (reference sequence). The V and J ends lost 7 bases and 7 bases, in that order; junction bases with no gene match: 11. The CDR3 has 15 residues. CDR3 region: CASTPLGTGLNEQFF. DNA of the CDR3: TGTGCCAGCACCCCTTTAGGGACAGGGTTGAATGAGCAGTTCTTC.

V is TRBV5-8 and J is TRBJ1-4; TRBD1 matches at 7 bases. V lost 5 bases to trimming and J lost 0 bases; unmatched junction nucleotides: 4. Germline V gives CDR1 SGHTS, CDR2 YDEGEE. This CDR3 is 15 amino acids long. The CDR3 DNA follows: TGTGCCAGCAGGGTGCAGGGGGCAACTAATGAAAAACTGTTTTTT. Translated, it gives CASRVQGATNEKLFF.

The chain links TRBV20-1 to TRBJ1-2, with D uncertain. CDR1 and CDR2 (germline): DFQATT, SNEGSKA (reference sequence). The CDR3 is 9 amino acids. V lost 5 bases, J lost 8 bases, and 6 bases lay in between. The CDR3 region is CSAPPGYTF. The CDR3 nucleotides are TGCAGTGCTCCTCCCGGCTACACCTTC.

About this clone itself: One end of the junction fails to match germline, which may point to a read error. This chain joins TRBV2 and TRBJ2-7, with TRBD1 matching 7 bases. The germline CDR1 and CDR2 sequences are SNHLY and FYNNEI. The CDR3 loop spans 13 amino acids. In DNA form, the CDR3 reads TGTGCCAGCACTGAACAGGGGTACTACGAGCAGTACTTC. It codes for CASTEQGYYEQYF. Looking up the rest from reference TRBV2 and TRBJ2-7 gives the full variable domain: EPEVTQTPSHQVTQMGQEVILRCVPISNHLYFYWYRQILGQKVEFLVSFYNNEISEKSEIFDDQFSVERPDGSNFTLKIRSTKLEDSAMYFCASTEQGYYEQYFGPGTRLTVT.

This clone was observed a handful of times. The genes are TRBV5-1 and TRBJ1-6, with a weak D call TRBD1 (6 bases). CDR1 is SGHRS, CDR2 YFSETQ, per germline. This CDR3 contains 14 residues. V was shortened by 5 bases and J by 9 bases, with 15 bases between the two germline ends. The CDR3 protein is CASSIQGGSSPLHF. CDR3 nucleotides: TGCGCCAGCAGTATACAGGGCGGGAGTTCACCCCTCCACTTT.

As DNA, the CDR3 is TGCGCCAGCACCTTACGGATAGGGGGCACTGAAGCTTTCTTT. Translated: CASTLRIGGTEAFF. V usage is TRBV4-1 and J usage is TRBJ1-1; possible D gene TRBD1, 6 bases. The CDR3 contains 14 residues. Deletions cut 7 bases from V and 4 bases from J, with 16 bases between. Germline V gives CDR1 MGHRA, CDR2 YSYEKL.